This is a list of T cell receptor beta chains from one sample in a study of blood T cell repertoires in COVID-19. Libraries were prepared by immunoSEQ multiplex PCR; TCRdb keeps only in-frame clonotypes and omits some of them. The sample yields 60,000 or so clones, roughly 90% seen once. The specimen was peripheral blood. The receptors derive from a man aged 55-75 years with active COVID-19. Both conserved end residues are part of each CDR3. A D gene is named only where the DNA matches it firmly. Not every row has a clone size; where given, it reads once, few, many or a size class.

clone size	D gene	V gene	J gene	CDR3 DNA	CDR3 protein
NA	TRBD2	TRBV28	TRBJ2-6	TGTGCCAGTGAGGGACTAGCGTCTGGGGCCAACGTCCTGACTTTC	CASEGLASGANVLTF
NA	NA	TRBV7-3	TRBJ2-3	TGTGCCAGCAGCCACCAACTAGAGGGAAGCACAGATACGCAGTATTTT	CASSHQLEGSTDTQYF
few	TRBD1	TRBV19	TRBJ2-2	TGTGCCAGTAGTTTAGGACAGGGCCCCGCGAACACCGGGGAGCTGTTTTTT	CASSLGQGPANTGELFF
NA	NA	TRBV19	TRBJ2-2	TGTGCCAGTAGTGCCGTGGCCCGGGGCACCGGGGAGCTGTTTTTT	CASSAVARGTGELFF
NA	NA	TRBV28	TRBJ1-2	TGTGCCAGCAGCCCATCCAGTTGGGGCGGTGGCTACACCTTC	CASSPSSWGGGYTF
NA	NA	TRBV7-2	TRBJ2-1	TGTGCCAGCAGCTTTGCAGGGGCGTCCAATGAGCAGTTCTTC	CASSFAGASNEQFF
NA	NA	TRBV5-1	TRBJ1-1	TGCGCCAGCAGCAGGGAGGGGAACACTGAAGCTTTCTTT	CASSREGNTEAFF
NA	TRBD2	TRBV7-8	TRBJ2-7	TGTGCCAGCAGCTTATTGGCCGCGGGACTACTCTACGAGCAGTACTTC	CASSLLAAGLLYEQYF
NA	NA	TRBV4-3	TRBJ2-7	TGCGCCAGCAGCCTCGGGGGGGGACAGCCCGATCTTATATCCTACGAGCAGTACTTC	CASSLGGGQPDLISYEQYF
NA	NA	TRBV10-3	TRBJ2-7	TGTGCCCATTCCGGCCAGCGGAGTCCCTACGAGCAGTACTTC	CAHSGQRSPYEQYF
NA	NA	TRBV29-1	TRBJ1-2	TGCAGCGTCCAATACACTAACTATGGCTACACCTTC	CSVQYTNYGYTF
NA	TRBD2	TRBV18	TRBJ2-7	TGTGCCAGCTCACCGGGACTAGATCTCGAGCAGTACTTC	CASSPGLDLEQYF
NA	NA	TRBV28	TRBJ2-2	TGTGCCAGCAGTTGGGCAAGCGGCACCGGGGAGCTGTTTTTT	CASSWASGTGELFF
NA	NA	TRBV19	TRBJ1-1	TGTGCCAGTAGACACCACAAAACAGGGAACACTGAAGCTTTCTTT	CASRHHKTGNTEAFF
NA	NA	TRBV4-3	TRBJ2-4	TGCGCCAGCAGCCCGCGATTAGCCAAAAACATTCAGTACTTC	CASSPRLAKNIQYF
NA	NA	TRBV6-6	TRBJ2-2	TGTGCCAGCAGTTACTCGAGGGGGTCCGGGGAGCTGTTTTTT	CASSYSRGSGELFF
NA	NA	TRBV5-8	TRBJ1-2	TGTGCCAGCGGAAGGGGGGGCGCGGACTATGGCTACACCTTC	CASGRGGADYGYTF
NA	NA	TRBV30	TRBJ2-1	TGTGCCTGGGATTGGCTGGGCCCGGGGGAGCAGTTCTTC	CAWDWLGPGEQFF
NA	NA	TRBV19	TRBJ1-6	TGTGCCAGTAGTACGGGCGGGCAGCGGAATTCACCCCTCCATTTT	CASSTGGQRNSPLHF
few	NA	TRBV5-6	TRBJ2-2	TGTGCCAGCAGCTCTAGTGGGTACGGGGAGCTGTTTTTT	CASSSSGYGELFF
NA	TRBD1	TRBV7-7	TRBJ2-3	TGTGCTAGCAGCCCCCTCCGGACAGGGCCCACAGATACGCAGTATTTT	CASSPLRTGPTDTQYF
NA	NA	TRBV18	TRBJ2-5	TGTGCCAGCTCACCTCAAGAACGTGCGGAGACCCAGTACTTC	CASSPQERAETQYF
NA	NA	TRBV5-5	TRBJ2-2	TGTGCCAGCAGCGACTGGAGGGCCACCGGGGAGCTGTTTTTT	CASSDWRATGELFF
once	NA	TRBV23-1	TRBJ2-7	TGCGCCAGCAGACCGGGACACGCGAGCTCCTACGAGCAGTACTTC	CASRPGHASSYEQYF
NA	TRBD1	TRBV27	TRBJ2-4	TGTGCCAGGCCCGGGACAGCCTCTCTCCACTTC	CARPGTASLHF
NA	TRBD1	TRBV18	TRBJ2-7	TGTGCCAGCTCACCACAGGGACAGGGCACCTACGAGCAGTACTTC	CASSPQGQGTYEQYF
few	NA	TRBV5-1	TRBJ2-3	TGCGCCAGCAGCTTCAAGGGGTCAAGCACAGATACGCAGTATTTT	CASSFKGSSTDTQYF
NA	NA	TRBV19	TRBJ2-5	TGTGCCAGTAGTATTTGGGGCGACCAAGAGACCCAGTACTTC	CASSIWGDQETQYF
NA	NA	TRBV5-1	TRBJ2-3	TGCGCCAGCAGCCCTGGACAGCGTTCAGATACGCAGTATTTT	CASSPGQRSDTQYF
NA	NA	TRBV5-1	TRBJ1-4	TGCGCCAGCAGCACCGGGGGAAGGTCCGGTAATGAAAAACTGTTTTTT	CASSTGGRSGNEKLFF
NA	TRBD1	TRBV5-4	TRBJ1-1	TGTGCCAGCAGCTTGACCTACAGGGGAGGCACTGAAGCTTTCTTT	CASSLTYRGGTEAFF
NA	NA	TRBV6-5	TRBJ2-7	TGTGCCAGCAGTCATGAGTACGAGCAGTACTTC	CASSHEYEQYF
NA	NA	TRBV9	TRBJ2-7	TGTGCCAGCAGCGTAGGGCAGGGATTCTACGAGCAGTACTTC	CASSVGQGFYEQYF
NA	TRBD2	TRBV30	TRBJ2-3	TGTGCCCGAGGGGGGACGGGACTAGCGGCTACAGATACGCAGTATTTT	CARGGTGLAATDTQYF
NA	NA	TRBV5-5	TRBJ2-6	TGTGCCAGCAGCGGAGGTGCGGCTGCTCTGGGGGCCAACGTCCTGACTTTC	CASSGGAAALGANVLTF